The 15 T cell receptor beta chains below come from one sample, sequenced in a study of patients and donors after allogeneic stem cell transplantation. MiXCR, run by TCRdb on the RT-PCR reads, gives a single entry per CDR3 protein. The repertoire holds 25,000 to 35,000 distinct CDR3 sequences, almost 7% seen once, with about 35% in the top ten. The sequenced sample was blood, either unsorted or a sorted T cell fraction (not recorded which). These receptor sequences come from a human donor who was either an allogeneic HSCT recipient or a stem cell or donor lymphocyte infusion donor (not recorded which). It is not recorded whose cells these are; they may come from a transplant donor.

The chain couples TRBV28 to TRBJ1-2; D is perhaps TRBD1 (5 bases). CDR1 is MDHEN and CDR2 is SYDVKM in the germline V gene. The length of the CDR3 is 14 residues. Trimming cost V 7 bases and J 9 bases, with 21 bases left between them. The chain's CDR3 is CASTEGSNFNRYTF. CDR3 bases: TGTGCCAGCACTGAGGGGTCCAATTTTAACCGCTACACCTTC.

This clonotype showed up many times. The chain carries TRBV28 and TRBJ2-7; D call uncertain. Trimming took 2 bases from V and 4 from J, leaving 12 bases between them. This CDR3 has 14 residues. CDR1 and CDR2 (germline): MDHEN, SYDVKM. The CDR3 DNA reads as TGTGCCAGCAGTTTACCCGTATTCCCGTACGAGCAGTACTTC. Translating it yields CASSLPVFPYEQYF.

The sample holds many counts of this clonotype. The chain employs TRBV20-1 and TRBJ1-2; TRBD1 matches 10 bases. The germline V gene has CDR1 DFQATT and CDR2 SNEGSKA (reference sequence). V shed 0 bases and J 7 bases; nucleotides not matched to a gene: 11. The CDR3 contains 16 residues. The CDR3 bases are TGCAGTGCTAGAGATCCCCGGACAGGGGGTAGTACTGGCTACACCTTC. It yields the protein CSARDPRTGGSTGYTF.

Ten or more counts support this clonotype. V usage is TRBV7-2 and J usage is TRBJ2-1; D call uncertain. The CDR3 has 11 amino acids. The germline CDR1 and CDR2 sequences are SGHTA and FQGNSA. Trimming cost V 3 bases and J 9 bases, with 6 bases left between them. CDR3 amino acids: CASSLKFEQFF. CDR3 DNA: TGTGCCAGCAGCTTGAAGTTTGAGCAGTTCTTC.

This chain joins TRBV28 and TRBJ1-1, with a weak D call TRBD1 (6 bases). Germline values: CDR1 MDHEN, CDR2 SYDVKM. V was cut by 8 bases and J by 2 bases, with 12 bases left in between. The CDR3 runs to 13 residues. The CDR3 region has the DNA TGTGCCAGCGTAAGGACAGTAAACACTGAAGCTTTCTTT. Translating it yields CASVRTVNTEAFF.

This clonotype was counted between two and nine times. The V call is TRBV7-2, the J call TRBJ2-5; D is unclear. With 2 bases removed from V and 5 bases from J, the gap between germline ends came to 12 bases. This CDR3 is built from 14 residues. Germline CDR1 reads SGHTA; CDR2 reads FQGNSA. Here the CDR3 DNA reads TGTGCCAGCAGCTTATCCGCCGCTGGGGAGACCCAGTACTTC. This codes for CASSLSAAGETQYF.

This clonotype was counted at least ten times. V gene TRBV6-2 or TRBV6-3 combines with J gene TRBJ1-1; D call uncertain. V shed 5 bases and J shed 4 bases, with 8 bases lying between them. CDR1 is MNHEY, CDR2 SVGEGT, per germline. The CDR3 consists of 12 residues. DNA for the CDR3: TGTGCCAGCAGTAGACCCTTCACTGAAGCTTTCTTT. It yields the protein CASSRPFTEAFF.

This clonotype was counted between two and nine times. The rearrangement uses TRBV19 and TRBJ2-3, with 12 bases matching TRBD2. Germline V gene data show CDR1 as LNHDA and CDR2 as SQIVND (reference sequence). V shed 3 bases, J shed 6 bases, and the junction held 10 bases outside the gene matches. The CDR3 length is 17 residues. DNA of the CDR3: TGTGCCAGTAGTATCCGGCTAGCGGGAGGGCCGAGGGATACGCAGTATTTT. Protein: CASSIRLAGGPRDTQYF.

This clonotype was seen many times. The CDR3 loop reads CASSPIRNYGYTF. In DNA form, the CDR3 reads TGTGCCAGCAGCCCTATCCGTAACTATGGCTACACCTTC. The V call is TRBV7-2, the J call TRBJ1-2; no reliable D call. V lost 5 bases to trimming and J lost 1 base, with 8 bases between them. This CDR3 region has 13 residues. Germline assignment: CDR1 SGHTA and CDR2 FQGNSA. Using reference TRBV7-2 and TRBJ1-2 for the parts outside the CDR3, the full variable domain is GAGVSQSPSNKVTEKGKDVELRCDPISGHTALYWYRQSLGQGLEFLIYFQGNSAPDKSGLPSDRFSAERTGGSVSTLTIQRTQQEDSAVYLCASSPIRNYGYTFGSGTRLTVV.

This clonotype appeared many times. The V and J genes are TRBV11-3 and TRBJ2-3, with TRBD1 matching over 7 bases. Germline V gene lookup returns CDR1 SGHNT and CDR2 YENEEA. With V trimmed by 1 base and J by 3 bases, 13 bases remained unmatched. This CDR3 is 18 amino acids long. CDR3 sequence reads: CASSLAGTALYGTDTQYF. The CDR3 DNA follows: TGTGCCAGCAGCTTAGCAGGGACAGCTTTATACGGAACAGATACGCAGTATTTT.

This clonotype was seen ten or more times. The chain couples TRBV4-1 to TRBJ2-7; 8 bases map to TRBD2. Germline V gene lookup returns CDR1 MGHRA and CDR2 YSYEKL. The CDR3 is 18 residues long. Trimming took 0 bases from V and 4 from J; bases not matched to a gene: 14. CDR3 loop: CASSQDRVYGGTRYEQYF. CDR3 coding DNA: TGCGCCAGCAGCCAAGATCGAGTTTATGGCGGGACTAGGTACGAGCAGTACTTC.

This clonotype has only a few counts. This chain's CDR3 is CATSPTEGGYNEQFF. For the CDR3, the DNA is TGTGCCACCAGTCCTACGGAGGGTGGATACAATGAGCAGTTCTTC. This chain joins TRBV24-1 and TRBJ2-1, with a possible D match to TRBD2 (6 bases). Trimming pared 6 bases from V and 4 bases from J, leaving 15 bases between. CDR1 KGHDR and CDR2 SFDVKD come from the germline V gene. The CDR3 is made up of 15 amino acids.

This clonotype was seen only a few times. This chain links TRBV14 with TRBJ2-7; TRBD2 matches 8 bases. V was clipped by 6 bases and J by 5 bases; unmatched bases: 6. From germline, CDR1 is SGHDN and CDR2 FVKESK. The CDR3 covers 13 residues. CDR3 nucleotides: TGTGCCAGCAGAGTAGCGGGAAGTCACGAGCAGTACTTC. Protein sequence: CASRVAGSHEQYF.

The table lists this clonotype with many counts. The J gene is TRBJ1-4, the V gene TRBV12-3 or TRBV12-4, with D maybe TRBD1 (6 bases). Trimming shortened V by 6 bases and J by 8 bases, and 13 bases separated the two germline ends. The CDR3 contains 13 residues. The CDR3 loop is CASRMGAGEKLFF. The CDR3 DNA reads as TGTGCCAGCAGGATGGGGGCGGGCGAAAAACTGTTTTTT.

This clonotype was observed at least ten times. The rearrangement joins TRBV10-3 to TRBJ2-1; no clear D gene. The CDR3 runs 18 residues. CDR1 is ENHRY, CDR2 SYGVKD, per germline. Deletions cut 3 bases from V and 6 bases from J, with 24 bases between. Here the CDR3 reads CAISDAARVGRYSNEQFF. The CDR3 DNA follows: TGTGCCATCAGTGATGCGGCCAGAGTAGGACGATACTCCAATGAGCAGTTCTTC.